This T cell receptor (beta chain) was sequenced for a study of regulatory T cells in long-lasting Graves disease. With 1 base clipped from V and 3 bases from J, the junction kept 5 bases outside the gene matches. CDR3 length: 16 residues. Germline-derived CDR1 and CDR2 are LNHDA and SQIVND (reference sequence). Assembly of TCR beta libraries relied on iRepertoire HTBI primers together with Arm-PCR of CDR3 regions. TCRdb called the multiplex PCR reads again in MiXCR, with one record for every CDR3 protein. The table has more than 350,000 distinct CDR3 sequences, approximately 15% seen once. This clonotype was observed a handful of times. The time point: newly diagnosed GD, antithyroid drugs for less than 3 months. PBMC RNA was the source of the TCR library. The same sample was also used in a study of T cells in Graves' hyperthyroidism and ophthalmopathy.

The sequenced sample was peripheral blood mononuclear cells (PBMCs), obtained at new diagnosis, from a patient treated with antithyroid drugs. The chain employs TRBV19 and TRBJ2-7; 11 nucleotides match TRBD2. The TCR comes from a woman in her twenties or thirties with Graves disease. The chain's CDR3 is CASSIASGRPSYEQYF. The CDR3 nucleotides read TGTGCCAGTAGTATAGCTAGCGGGAGGCCCAGCTACGAGCAGTACTTC. Drawing the rest from reference TRBV19 and TRBJ2-7, the complete variable domain is DGGITQSPKYLFRKEGQNVTLSCEQNLNHDAMYWYRQDPGQGLRLIYYSQIVNDFQKGDIAEGYSVSREKKESFPLTVTSAQKNPTAFYLCASSIASGRPSYEQYFGPGTRLTVT.